The clone carrying this TCR beta chain was seen many times. These data come from a study of regulatory T cells in long-lasting Graves disease. Time point meaning: newly diagnosed GD, antithyroid drugs for less than 3 months. The authors made the TCR library using RNA they extracted from PBMCs. Arm-PCR of CDR3 regions and iRepertoire HTBI primers were the basis on which TCR beta libraries were built. In TCRdb, the multiplex PCR reads were re-called with MiXCR into one record per CDR3 protein. The sample includes about 470,000 distinct CDR3 sequences, about 16% of them seen just once. This CDR3 spans 12 amino acids. Germline lookup yields CDR1 SQVTM and CDR2 ANQGSEA. The V segment lost 8 bases and the J segment 4 bases; nucleotides outside the gene matches: 4. This same sample was also taken into another study, of T cells in Graves' hyperthyroidism and ophthalmopathy. That study adds: In simple terms, a model built on 13 V-J features told ophthalmopathy apart from stable hyperthyroidism.

Sample: peripheral blood mononuclear cells (PBMCs), taken at new diagnosis, from a patient treated with antithyroid drugs. The rearrangement joins TRBV29-1 to TRBJ2-5; 10 positions match TRBD1. The clonotype comes from a woman between 25 and 40 years old with Graves disease. The CDR3 nucleotides read TGCAGCACATGGGACAGGGGAGAGACCCAGTACTTC. Protein product: CSTWDRGETQYF.